These T cell receptor beta chains were read from a single sample in a study of T cells after yellow fever vaccination. TCRdb called the 5' RACE reads again in MiXCR, with one record for every CDR3 protein. The sample shows some 300,000 distinct CDR3 sequences, 7% to 10% of them seen only once. This material consisted of PBMCs, taken around 45 days after the first yellow fever vaccination. The receptors were sampled from a man aged 18 to 30 who received the YFV17D yellow fever vaccine. CDR3s include the opening cysteine and the closing phenylalanine or tryptophan. D genes are given only for firm matches. A row's size may be missing; if present it is once, few, many or a size class.

clone_size: few; j_call: TRBJ1-6; d_call: TRBD1; v_call: TRBV7-9; cdr3_length: 14; cdr3_aa: CASGTGGENSPLHF; cdr3_nt: TGTGCCAGCGGGACAGGGGGCGAGAATTCACCCCTCCACTTT
clone_size: few; j_call: TRBJ2-2; d_call: .; v_call: TRBV6-5; cdr3_length: 13; cdr3_aa: CASSYLRVGELFF; cdr3_nt: TGTGCCAGCAGTTACTTAAGGGTCGGGGAGCTGTTTTTT
clone_size: .; j_call: TRBJ2-3; d_call: .; v_call: TRBV7-2; cdr3_length: 12; cdr3_aa: CASSPGVDTQYF; cdr3_nt: TGTGCCAGCAGTCCTGGGGTAGATACGCAGTATTTT
clone_size: many; j_call: TRBJ1-2; d_call: TRBD1; v_call: TRBV7-2; cdr3_length: 13; cdr3_aa: CASSLRDSYGYTF; cdr3_nt: TGTGCCAGCAGCTTAAGGGACAGCTATGGCTACACCTTC
clone_size: .; j_call: TRBJ1-2; d_call: TRBD1; v_call: TRBV6-1; cdr3_length: 14; cdr3_aa: CASLIGQGDYGYTF; cdr3_nt: TGTGCCAGCTTGATAGGACAGGGGGACTATGGCTACACCTTC
clone_size: .; j_call: TRBJ1-3; d_call: TRBD1; v_call: TRBV20-1; cdr3_length: 16; cdr3_aa: CSASPDRTSGGNTIYF; cdr3_nt: TGCAGTGCTAGCCCGGACAGGACGTCAGGAGGAAACACCATATATTTT
clone_size: .; j_call: TRBJ2-1; d_call: .; v_call: TRBV18; cdr3_length: 13; cdr3_aa: CASSPISGDEQFF; cdr3_nt: TGTGCCAGCTCACCAATTTCAGGGGATGAGCAGTTCTTC
clone_size: few; j_call: TRBJ2-5; d_call: .; v_call: TRBV5-1; cdr3_length: 16; cdr3_aa: CASSQPTGGGMETQYF; cdr3_nt: TGCGCCAGCAGCCAGCCGACAGGCGGCGGGATGGAGACCCAGTACTTC
clone_size: few; j_call: TRBJ1-5; d_call: .; v_call: TRBV5-4; cdr3_length: 14; cdr3_aa: CASSSDGYNQPQHF; cdr3_nt: TGTGCCAGCAGCTCCGACGGATACAATCAGCCCCAGCATTTT
clone_size: .; j_call: TRBJ1-6; d_call: .; v_call: TRBV7-8; cdr3_length: 15; cdr3_aa: CASSLAARTNSPLHF; cdr3_nt: TGTGCCAGCAGCTTAGCCGCACGGACTAATTCACCCCTCCACTTT
clone_size: .; j_call: TRBJ2-7; d_call: .; v_call: TRBV5-6; cdr3_length: 14; cdr3_aa: CASSSRDIYYEQYF; cdr3_nt: TGTGCCAGCAGCTCTCGGGACATATACTACGAGCAGTACTTC
clone_size: few; j_call: TRBJ2-5; d_call: .; v_call: TRBV5-1; cdr3_length: 15; cdr3_aa: CASGSERGPQETQYF; cdr3_nt: TGCGCCAGCGGCTCCGAGAGGGGCCCCCAAGAGACCCAGTACTTC
clone_size: .; j_call: TRBJ1-2; d_call: .; v_call: TRBV11-2; cdr3_length: 12; cdr3_aa: CASSLDRSGYTF; cdr3_nt: TGTGCCAGCAGCTTAGATAGGAGTGGCTACACCTTC
clone_size: .; j_call: TRBJ1-1; d_call: .; v_call: TRBV4-3; cdr3_length: 15; cdr3_aa: CASSQERSQNTEAFF; cdr3_nt: TGCGCCAGCAGCCAAGAACGTTCTCAGAACACTGAAGCTTTCTTT
clone_size: many; j_call: TRBJ1-5; d_call: TRBD1; v_call: TRBV7-2; cdr3_length: 17; cdr3_aa: CASSLVPGTGSGQPQHF; cdr3_nt: TGTGCCAGCAGCTTAGTTCCAGGGACAGGTAGCGGTCAGCCCCAGCATTTT
clone_size: .; j_call: TRBJ2-1; d_call: .; v_call: TRBV12-3/TRBV12-4; cdr3_length: 16; cdr3_aa: CASSLGSFGSYNEQFF; cdr3_nt: TGTGCCAGCAGTTTAGGTAGTTTCGGCTCCTACAATGAGCAGTTCTTC
clone_size: .; j_call: TRBJ2-7; d_call: .; v_call: TRBV28; cdr3_length: 14; cdr3_aa: CASSLSQGSYEQYF; cdr3_nt: TGTGCCAGCAGTTTATCGCAGGGGTCCTACGAGCAGTACTTC
clone_size: few; j_call: TRBJ2-1; d_call: .; v_call: TRBV18; cdr3_length: 16; cdr3_aa: CASSPIPGAVYNEQFF; cdr3_nt: TGTGCCAGCTCACCCATCCCAGGGGCGGTCTACAATGAGCAGTTCTTC
clone_size: .; j_call: TRBJ1-5; d_call: TRBD1; v_call: TRBV18; cdr3_length: 16; cdr3_aa: CASSLGGQGQGQPQHF; cdr3_nt: TGTGCCAGCTCCCTAGGGGGACAGGGCCAGGGTCAGCCCCAGCATTTT
clone_size: few; j_call: TRBJ2-7; d_call: TRBD2; v_call: TRBV5-1; cdr3_length: 17; cdr3_aa: CASSYGLSGANSYEQYF; cdr3_nt: TGCGCCAGCAGCTACGGACTTAGCGGGGCAAACTCCTACGAGCAGTACTTC
clone_size: .; j_call: TRBJ2-3; d_call: .; v_call: TRBV2; cdr3_length: 14; cdr3_aa: CASSDAAGSDTQYF; cdr3_nt: TGTGCCAGCAGTGACGCCGCGGGTTCGGATACGCAGTATTTT
clone_size: .; j_call: TRBJ2-5; d_call: .; v_call: TRBV6-5; cdr3_length: 14; cdr3_aa: CASSYSAGRGTQYF; cdr3_nt: TGTGCCAGCAGTTACTCTGCGGGTCGGGGGACCCAGTACTTC
clone_size: .; j_call: TRBJ2-2; d_call: .; v_call: TRBV29-1; cdr3_length: 13; cdr3_aa: CSVRAAYTGELFF; cdr3_nt: TGCAGCGTACGGGCGGCGTACACCGGGGAGCTGTTTTTT
clone_size: .; j_call: TRBJ1-5; d_call: .; v_call: TRBV4-1; cdr3_length: 12; cdr3_aa: CASSTSDQPQHF; cdr3_nt: TGCGCCAGCAGCACCAGCGATCAGCCCCAGCATTTT
clone_size: many; j_call: TRBJ2-5; d_call: .; v_call: TRBV9; cdr3_length: 13; cdr3_aa: CASSFWGEETQYF; cdr3_nt: TGTGCCAGCAGCTTTTGGGGGGAAGAGACCCAGTACTTC
clone_size: .; j_call: TRBJ2-5; d_call: TRBD1; v_call: TRBV3-1; cdr3_length: 16; cdr3_aa: CASSPTSDRVRETQYF; cdr3_nt: TGTGCCAGCAGCCCGACCTCGGACAGGGTTCGGGAGACCCAGTACTTC
clone_size: few; j_call: TRBJ1-6; d_call: TRBD1; v_call: TRBV12-3/TRBV12-4; cdr3_length: 15; cdr3_aa: CASTTGGLLVAPLHF; cdr3_nt: TGTGCCAGCACGACAGGGGGCCTCTTGGTAGCGCCCCTCCACTTT
clone_size: .; j_call: TRBJ2-1; d_call: .; v_call: TRBV5-1; cdr3_length: 15; cdr3_aa: CASSLDIAAGDEQFF; cdr3_nt: TGCGCCAGCAGCTTAGATATAGCGGCGGGCGATGAGCAGTTCTTC
clone_size: many; j_call: TRBJ2-3; d_call: TRBD2; v_call: TRBV7-2; cdr3_length: 14; cdr3_aa: CASSLNSGGDTQYF; cdr3_nt: TGTGCCAGCAGCTTAAATAGCGGGGGGGATACGCAGTATTTT
clone_size: many; j_call: TRBJ2-1; d_call: .; v_call: TRBV9; cdr3_length: 13; cdr3_aa: CASSVSTSNEQFF; cdr3_nt: TGTGCCAGCAGCGTATCCACTAGCAATGAGCAGTTCTTC
clone_size: .; j_call: TRBJ1-2; d_call: .; v_call: TRBV11-2; cdr3_length: 13; cdr3_aa: CASSLGRYSVYTF; cdr3_nt: TGTGCCAGCAGCTTAGGTCGATACTCGGTCTACACCTTC
clone_size: few; j_call: TRBJ2-1; d_call: .; v_call: TRBV10-3; cdr3_length: 13; cdr3_aa: CAISFNRDNEQFF; cdr3_nt: TGTGCCATCAGTTTTAACAGGGACAATGAGCAGTTCTTC
clone_size: .; j_call: TRBJ2-3; d_call: TRBD2; v_call: TRBV4-2; cdr3_length: 18; cdr3_aa: CASSQPIGLAGVRGTQYF; cdr3_nt: TGTGCCAGCAGCCAACCGATAGGACTAGCGGGGGTCCGCGGTACGCAGTATTTT
clone_size: few; j_call: TRBJ2-2; d_call: .; v_call: TRBV5-1; cdr3_length: 14; cdr3_aa: CASTGTSSKGELFF; cdr3_nt: TGCGCCAGCACCGGGACCAGTTCTAAGGGGGAGCTGTTTTTT
clone_size: many; j_call: TRBJ2-5; d_call: .; v_call: TRBV5-1; cdr3_length: 14; cdr3_aa: CASSLMGSQETQYF; cdr3_nt: TGCGCCAGCAGCTTGATGGGGAGCCAAGAGACCCAGTACTTC
clone_size: .; j_call: TRBJ2-2; d_call: .; v_call: TRBV29-1; cdr3_length: 11; cdr3_aa: CSVVEGRELFF; cdr3_nt: TGCAGCGTTGTTGAGGGCCGGGAGCTGTTTTTT
clone_size: few; j_call: TRBJ2-1; d_call: TRBD1; v_call: TRBV4-3; cdr3_length: 14; cdr3_aa: CASSQDPGGDEQFF; cdr3_nt: TGCGCCAGCAGCCAAGATCCAGGGGGCGATGAGCAGTTCTTC
clone_size: few; j_call: TRBJ2-6; d_call: TRBD2; v_call: TRBV6-1; cdr3_length: 15; cdr3_aa: CASSPGRAGANVLTF; cdr3_nt: TGTGCCAGCAGTCCGGGGAGGGCTGGGGCCAACGTCCTGACTTTC
clone_size: .; j_call: TRBJ2-7; d_call: .; v_call: TRBV5-1; cdr3_length: 13; cdr3_aa: CASSSGQRLEQYF; cdr3_nt: TGCGCCAGCAGCTCCGGACAGAGACTCGAGCAGTACTTC
clone_size: many; j_call: TRBJ2-5; d_call: TRBD1; v_call: TRBV6-1; cdr3_length: 16; cdr3_aa: CASSPSTGGLRETQYF; cdr3_nt: TGTGCCAGCAGCCCGTCCACAGGGGGCTTAAGGGAGACCCAGTACTTC
clone_size: .; j_call: TRBJ1-2; d_call: TRBD1; v_call: TRBV6-2/TRBV6-3; cdr3_length: 14; cdr3_aa: CASSYWGTDYGYTF; cdr3_nt: TGTGCCAGCAGTTACTGGGGGACAGACTATGGCTACACCTTC
clone_size: few; j_call: TRBJ1-4; d_call: TRBD1; v_call: TRBV6-2/TRBV6-3; cdr3_length: 16; cdr3_aa: CASSYPPERGRRKLFF; cdr3_nt: TGTGCCAGCAGTTACCCCCCGGAGAGGGGGCGGCGAAAACTGTTTTTT
clone_size: few; j_call: TRBJ1-1; d_call: TRBD1; v_call: TRBV4-1; cdr3_length: 15; cdr3_aa: CASSQGTGWNTEAFF; cdr3_nt: TGCGCCAGCAGCCAAGGGACAGGGTGGAACACTGAAGCTTTCTTT
clone_size: few; j_call: TRBJ2-3; d_call: .; v_call: TRBV20-1; cdr3_length: 13; cdr3_aa: CSARDPYTDTQYF; cdr3_nt: TGCAGTGCTAGAGATCCCTACACAGATACGCAGTATTTT
clone_size: few; j_call: TRBJ1-5; d_call: .; v_call: TRBV7-9; cdr3_length: 14; cdr3_aa: CASSSVGAGQPQHF; cdr3_nt: TGTGCCAGCAGCTCAGTAGGGGCGGGTCAGCCCCAGCATTTT
clone_size: .; j_call: TRBJ1-4; d_call: TRBD1; v_call: TRBV20-1; cdr3_length: 14; cdr3_aa: CSADQGGGYEKLFF; cdr3_nt: TGCAGTGCAGATCAGGGAGGGGGCTATGAAAAACTGTTTTTT
clone_size: few; j_call: TRBJ1-1; d_call: .; v_call: TRBV27; cdr3_length: 13; cdr3_aa: CASSLSLRTEAFF; cdr3_nt: TGTGCCAGCAGCCTAAGTCTACGCACTGAAGCTTTCTTT
clone_size: .; j_call: TRBJ2-5; d_call: TRBD2; v_call: TRBV6-1; cdr3_length: 14; cdr3_aa: CASSTGLAIETQYF; cdr3_nt: TGTGCCAGCAGTACGGGACTAGCGATTGAGACCCAGTACTTC
clone_size: few; j_call: TRBJ1-5; d_call: .; v_call: TRBV12-3/TRBV12-4; cdr3_length: 14; cdr3_aa: CASSSSGGNQPQHF; cdr3_nt: TGTGCCAGCAGCTCTTCAGGTGGCAATCAGCCCCAGCATTTT
clone_size: .; j_call: TRBJ2-2; d_call: .; v_call: TRBV4-3; cdr3_length: 17; cdr3_aa: CASSQGLGGANTGELFF; cdr3_nt: TGCGCCAGCAGCCAAGGCTTAGGGGGAGCGAACACCGGGGAGCTGTTTTTT
clone_size: few; j_call: TRBJ2-1; d_call: TRBD2; v_call: TRBV7-6; cdr3_length: 16; cdr3_aa: CASSPPSGGRYNEQFF; cdr3_nt: TGTGCCAGCAGCCCCCCTAGCGGGGGCCGTTACAATGAGCAGTTCTTC
clone_size: few; j_call: TRBJ2-7; d_call: .; v_call: TRBV18; cdr3_length: 14; cdr3_aa: CASSPVDSGHEQYF; cdr3_nt: TGTGCCAGCTCACCAGTGGACAGCGGCCACGAGCAGTACTTC
clone_size: few; j_call: TRBJ2-2; d_call: .; v_call: TRBV6-1; cdr3_length: 14; cdr3_aa: CAVRPGQSTGELFF; cdr3_nt: TGTGCCGTGCGCCCTGGACAGTCCACCGGGGAGCTGTTTTTT
clone_size: .; j_call: TRBJ2-1; d_call: TRBD2; v_call: TRBV28; cdr3_length: 16; cdr3_aa: CASSSSSGGLIDEQFF; cdr3_nt: TGTGCCAGCAGTTCGTCTAGCGGGGGATTGATAGATGAGCAGTTCTTC
clone_size: few; j_call: TRBJ1-2; d_call: .; v_call: TRBV24-1; cdr3_length: 14; cdr3_aa: CATSDQRMTYGYTF; cdr3_nt: TGTGCCACCAGTGATCAAAGGATGACCTATGGCTACACCTTC